These 11 T cell receptor beta chains were all obtained from the same sample, sequenced in a study of OX40 agonist ivuxolimab in advanced cancers. Produced via immunoSEQ multiplex PCR; TCRdb's table is partial and in-frame only. The sample records approximately 35,000 clones, 74% being singletons. The sequencing used CD4+ or CD8+ T cells sorted from blood, collected in a trial of the OX40 agonist ivuxolimab. The receptors were sampled from an adult with an advanced solid tumor such as melanoma, head and neck, liver or kidney cancer.

The rearrangement links TRBV5-1 to TRBJ2-1; the D is unclear. Germline assignment: CDR1 SGHRS and CDR2 YFSETQ. V was trimmed by 0 bases and J by 10 bases, leaving 8 bases between them. The CDR3 is made up of 12 amino acids. Here the CDR3 reads CASSLGTLEQFF. Here the CDR3 DNA reads TGCGCCAGCAGCTTGGGGACCCTGGAGCAGTTCTTC.

The genes are TRBV5-1 and TRBJ2-2, with D unclear. V lost 4 bases to trimming and J lost 9 bases, with 10 bases between them. This CDR3 spans 12 amino acids. The germline CDR1 and CDR2 sequences are SGHRS and YFSETQ. CDR3 in DNA: TGCGCCAGCAGCCCGGAACGGAGGGAGCTGTTTTTT. It encodes CASSPERRELFF.

The chain employs TRBV9 and TRBJ2-1; D is perhaps TRBD1 (6 bases). This CDR3 region has 13 residues. The V end was cut by 2 bases, the J end by 6 bases, with 9 bases between. The germline V gene has CDR1 SGDLS and CDR2 YYNGEE. Here the CDR3 reads CASSVGTFNEQFF. The CDR3 nucleotides are TGTGCCAGCAGCGTCGGGACATTCAATGAGCAGTTCTTC.

The chain employs TRBV18 and TRBJ2-3; the match to TRBD1 covers 7 bases. CDR3 size: 13 residues. V shed 5 bases and J 7 bases; nucleotides not matched to a gene: 6. The germline V gene encodes CDR1 KGHSH and CDR2 LQKENI. As DNA, the CDR3 is TGTGCCAGCTCAGTAAACAGGGGATATACGCAGTATTTT. Its protein is CASSVNRGYTQYF.

This clone was found once. V is TRBV6-6 and J is TRBJ2-7; 9 bases map to TRBD1. Looked up from germline, CDR1 is MNHNY and CDR2 is SVGAGI (reference sequence). This CDR3 has 15 amino acids. J lost 4 bases, V lost 9 bases, and 13 bases had no gene match. The CDR3, as DNA: TGTGCCAGTACCGACCGGGACAGGGAAATTTACGAGCAGTACTTC. This gives the protein CASTDRDREIYEQYF.

This chain connects TRBV5-1 to TRBJ2-3, with 13 bases fitting TRBD2. The CDR3 spans 16 residues. Trimming removed 1 base from V and 4 bases from J; junction bases left unmatched: 3. From germline, CDR1 is SGHRS and CDR2 YFSETQ. CDR3 nucleotide sequence: TGCGCCAGCAGCTTGACTAGCGGGGGGGCCCCAGATACGCAGTATTTT. Its protein product is CASSLTSGGAPDTQYF.

This clone was counted only a few times. The chain employs TRBV4-1 and TRBJ2-3; perhaps TRBD2 as D (7 bases). Between the trimmed V and J ends, which lost 0 bases and 1 base, there was a span of 11 bases. In germline, CDR1 is MGHRA, CDR2 YSYEKL. This CDR3 spans 16 amino acids. CDR3 residues: CASSQDAGAGTDTQYF. The CDR3 DNA follows: TGCGCCAGCAGCCAAGACGCGGGGGCCGGCACAGATACGCAGTATTTT.

V and J are TRBV6-5 and TRBJ1-5; D gene uncertain. V was shortened by 2 bases and J by 6 bases, with 8 bases between the two germline ends. Germline loops: CDR1 MNHEY, CDR2 SVGAGI. This CDR3 has 13 amino acids. The CDR3 DNA reads TGTGCCAGCAGTTACAACATAGGTCAGCCCCAGCATTTT. Translation: CASSYNIGQPQHF.

The gene calls are TRBV30 and TRBJ1-3, with D hard to call. Germline CDR1 and CDR2: GTSNPN and SVGIG (reference sequence). The V end was cut by 5 bases, the J end by 1 base, with 12 bases between. This CDR3 region has 14 residues. CDR3 residues: CAWADRSSGNTIYF. CDR3 in DNA: TGTGCCTGGGCGGACCGCTCTTCTGGAAACACCATATATTTT.

The chain couples TRBV6-1 to TRBJ2-7; a weak D match, TRBD1 (6 bases). The CDR3 runs 15 residues. Germline V gene data show CDR1 as MNHNS and CDR2 as SASEGT. Deletions cut 6 bases from V and 2 bases from J, with 17 bases between. The CDR3 region is CASRTIPGHPYEQYF. CDR3 DNA sequence: TGTGCCAGCAGAACCATACCGGGACACCCCTACGAGCAGTACTTC.

CDR3: CASSYFGGNTEAFF. CDR3 coding DNA: TGTGCCAGCAGTTACTTCGGGGGGAACACTGAAGCTTTCTTT. The V gene is TRBV2, the J gene TRBJ1-1, with D maybe TRBD1 (5 bases). Germline values: CDR1 SNHLY, CDR2 FYNNEI. The ends were cut back, 5 bases at V and 1 base at J, with 11 bases in the middle. This CDR3 is built from 14 residues.